Listed below are T cell receptor beta chains from one sample, sequenced in a study of blood T cells in healthy people across ages. TCRdb reanalysed the 5' RACE reads using MiXCR and keeps one entry per CDR3 protein. Of around 1,500,000 distinct CDR3 sequences listed, around 42% are singletons. Sequenced sample: blood. These TCRs come from a woman between 18 and 29 years old in good health. Both conserved end residues are part of each CDR3. D genes are given only for firm matches. The listing skips clone size in some rows; elsewhere it reads once, few, many or a size class.

D	J	size	V	length	CDR3	DNA
TRBD1	TRBJ2-3	few	TRBV5-1	15	CASSSGDRSTDTQYF	TGCGCCAGCAGCTCCGGGGACAGGAGCACAGATACGCAGTATTTT
NA	TRBJ2-7	NA	TRBV20-1	14	CSARPPGHVVEQYF	TGCAGTGCTAGACCTCCCGGGCATGTAGTCGAGCAGTACTTC
NA	TRBJ1-1	once	TRBV11-2	14	CASSSRAGGTEAFF	TGTGCCAGCAGCTCCAGGGCGGGGGGCACTGAAGCTTTCTTT
NA	TRBJ1-5	few	TRBV6-1	15	CASSDAGYSNQPQHF	TGTGCCAGCAGTGATGCGGGGTATAGCAATCAGCCCCAGCATTTT
TRBD1	TRBJ2-5	NA	TRBV7-8	16	CVSSLSGQAFQETQYF	TGTGTCAGCAGCTTATCCGGACAGGCTTTCCAAGAGACCCAGTACTTC
NA	TRBJ1-5	few	TRBV7-2	15	CARSLGTSSNQPQHF	TGTGCCAGATCCCTGGGGACAAGTAGCAATCAGCCCCAGCATTTT
NA	TRBJ2-5	NA	TRBV21-1	14	CASSNRTAQETQYF	TGTGCCAGCAGCAACCGGACAGCCCAAGAGACCCAGTACTTC
TRBD1	TRBJ2-1	NA	TRBV30	12	CAWGYRGNEQFF	TGTGCCTGGGGGTACAGGGGCAATGAGCAGTTCTTC
TRBD2	TRBJ2-3	NA	TRBV27	17	CASSSLRTSGRGDTQYF	TGTGCCAGCAGTTCCCTCCGGACTAGCGGGAGAGGGGATACGCAGTATTTT
NA	TRBJ1-5	many	TRBV29-1	13	CSVGPGGGQPQHF	TGCAGCGTTGGCCCCGGCGGGGGTCAGCCCCAGCATTTT
NA	TRBJ2-1	NA	TRBV5-5	14	CASSFEWELNEQFF	TGTGCCAGCAGCTTTGAGTGGGAGCTGAATGAGCAGTTCTTC
NA	TRBJ2-7	few	TRBV11-1	13	CASSLGRQYEQYF	TGTGCCAGCAGCTTAGGCAGACAATACGAGCAGTACTTC
NA	TRBJ1-2	many	TRBV2	13	CASSEDWYYGYTF	TGTGCCAGCAGTGAGGACTGGTACTATGGCTACACCTTC
NA	TRBJ2-4	NA	TRBV29-1	13	CGVGTPPINIQYF	TGCGGCGTCGGGACTCCACCAATAAACATTCAGTACTTC
TRBD2	TRBJ2-5	NA	TRBV20-1	17	CSASIDGGGREQETQYF	TGCAGTGCGTCTATCGACGGGGGCGGGAGGGAACAAGAGACCCAGTACTTC
TRBD1	TRBJ2-7	NA	TRBV20-1	13	CSPLDRVTYEQYF	TGCAGTCCACTGGACAGGGTCACCTACGAGCAGTACTTC
NA	TRBJ1-5	once	TRBV4-1	16	CASSQGVRHSNQPQHF	TGCGCCAGCAGCCAAGGTGTCAGACATAGCAATCAGCCCCAGCATTTT
TRBD2	TRBJ2-2	NA	TRBV7-2	14	CASSSSGKAGELFF	TGTGCCAGCAGCTCTAGCGGGAAGGCCGGGGAGCTGTTTTTT
NA	TRBJ2-5	few	TRBV12-3/TRBV12-4	11	CASREVETQYF	TGTGCCAGCAGGGAGGTGGAGACCCAGTACTTC
NA	TRBJ2-7	once	TRBV5-8	14	CASSLTQASYEQYF	TGTGCCAGCAGCTTGACCCAGGCTTCCTACGAGCAGTACTTC
TRBD2	TRBJ2-7	few	TRBV7-2	15	CASSQTSGGFYEQYF	TGTGCCAGCAGCCAAACGTCGGGAGGGTTCTACGAGCAGTACTTC